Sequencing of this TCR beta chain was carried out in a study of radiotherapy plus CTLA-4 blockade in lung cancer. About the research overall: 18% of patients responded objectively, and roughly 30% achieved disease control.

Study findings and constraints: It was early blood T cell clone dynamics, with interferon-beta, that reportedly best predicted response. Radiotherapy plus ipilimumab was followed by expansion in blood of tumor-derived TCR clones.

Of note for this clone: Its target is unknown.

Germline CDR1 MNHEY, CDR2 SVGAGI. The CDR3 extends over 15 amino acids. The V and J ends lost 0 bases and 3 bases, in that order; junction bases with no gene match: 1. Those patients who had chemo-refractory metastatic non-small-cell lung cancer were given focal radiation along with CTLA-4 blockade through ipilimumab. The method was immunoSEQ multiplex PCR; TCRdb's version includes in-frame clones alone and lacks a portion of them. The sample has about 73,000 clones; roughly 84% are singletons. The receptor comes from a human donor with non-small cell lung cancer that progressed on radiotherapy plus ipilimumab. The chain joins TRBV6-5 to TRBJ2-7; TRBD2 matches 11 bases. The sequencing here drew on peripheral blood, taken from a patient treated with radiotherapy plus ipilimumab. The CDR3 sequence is CASSYSTSGIYEQYF. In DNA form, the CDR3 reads TGTGCCAGCAGTTACTCGACTAGCGGGATCTACGAGCAGTACTTC.